This TCR beta chain was documented in a study of beta chain features in type 1 diabetes. Whole-study findings and limits: In all four CD4+ subsets, TCRB CDR3 length was significantly, moderately reduced in type 1 diabetes.

Remarks on this clone: Its antigen is as yet unknown.

From germline, CDR1 is SGHNT and CDR2 YENEEA. Trimming removed 6 bases at V and 0 bases at J, with 14 bases between. The CDR3 is 15 amino acids. Via the markers CD45RO/CCR7/CD25/CD127/CD95/CD27, stem cell-like memory, regulatory, central memory and naive CD4+ cells were sorted. What was sequenced were expressed TCRB transcripts, since all of the isolated RNA had been reverse transcribed. This table comes from immunoSEQ multiplex PCR, and its TCRdb copy is limited to in-frame clones, with some not included. This sample has over 15,000 clones; approximately 55% occur once, and the top ten carry 0.45% to 0.55%.

The J gene is TRBJ2-5, the V gene TRBV11-3, with TRBD2 as a possible D gene (5 bases). The source of this sequence is a woman under 30 in good health. The sequenced sample consisted of stem cell memory CD4+ T cells from blood. DNA of the CDR3: TGTGCCAGCAGACCAATCTCCGGGAACCAAGAGACCCAGTACTTC. Amino acids: CASRPISGNQETQYF.